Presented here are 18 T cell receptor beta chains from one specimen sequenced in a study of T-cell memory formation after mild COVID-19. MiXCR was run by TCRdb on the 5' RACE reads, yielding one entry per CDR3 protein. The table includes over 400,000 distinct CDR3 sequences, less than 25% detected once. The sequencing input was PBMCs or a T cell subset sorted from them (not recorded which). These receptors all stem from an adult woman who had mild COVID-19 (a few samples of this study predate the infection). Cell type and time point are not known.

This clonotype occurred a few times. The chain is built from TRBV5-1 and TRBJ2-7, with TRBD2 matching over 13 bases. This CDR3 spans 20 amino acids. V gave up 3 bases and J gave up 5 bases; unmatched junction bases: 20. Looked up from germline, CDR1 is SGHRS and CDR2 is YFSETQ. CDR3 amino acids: CASSSNHAQWTSGSVDEQYF. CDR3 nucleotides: TGCGCCAGCAGCTCGAACCACGCCCAGTGGACTAGCGGGAGTGTTGACGAGCAGTACTTC.

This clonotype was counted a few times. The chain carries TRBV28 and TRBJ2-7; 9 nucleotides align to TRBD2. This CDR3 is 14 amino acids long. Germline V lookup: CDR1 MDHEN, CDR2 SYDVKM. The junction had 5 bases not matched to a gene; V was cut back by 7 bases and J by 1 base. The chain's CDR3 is CASTLTSGSYEQYF. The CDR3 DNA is TGTGCCAGCACCCTGACTAGCGGATCCTACGAGCAGTACTTC.

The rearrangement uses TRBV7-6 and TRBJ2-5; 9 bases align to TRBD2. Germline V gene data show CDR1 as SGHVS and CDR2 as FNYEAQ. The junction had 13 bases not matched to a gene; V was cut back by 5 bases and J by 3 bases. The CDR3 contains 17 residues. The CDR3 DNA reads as TGTGCCAGCAGCCTGGAATCTAGCGGGAAGGGCGAAGAGACCCAGTACTTC. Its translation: CASSLESSGKGEETQYF.

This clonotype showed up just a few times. CDR3 loop: CSAPPLAGEGNEQFF. In nucleotides, the CDR3 is TGCAGTGCCCCCCCACTAGCGGGAGAGGGGAATGAGCAGTTCTTC. The chain has TRBV20-1 and TRBJ2-1; TRBD2 agrees at 11 bases. The CDR3 totals 15 residues. The junction had 11 bases not matched to a gene; V was cut back by 6 bases and J by 7 bases. The germline V gene encodes CDR1 DFQATT and CDR2 SNEGSKA (reference sequence).

CDR3: CASSMDSYNEQFF. DNA for the CDR3: TGTGCCAGTAGTATGGACAGCTACAATGAGCAGTTCTTC. J is TRBJ2-1 and V is TRBV19, with a weak D call TRBD1 (6 bases). This CDR3 has 13 amino acids. V dropped 3 bases and J dropped 3 bases, with 6 bases sitting between them. CDR1 and CDR2 from the germline V gene are LNHDA and SQIVND (reference sequence).

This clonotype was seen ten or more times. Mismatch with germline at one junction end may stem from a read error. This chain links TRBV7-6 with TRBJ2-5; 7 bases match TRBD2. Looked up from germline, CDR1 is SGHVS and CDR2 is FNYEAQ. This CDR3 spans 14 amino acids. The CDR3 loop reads CASSSESAGPIQHF. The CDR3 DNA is TGTGCCAGCAGCTCGGAGTCAGCGGGGCCGATCCAGCACTTC. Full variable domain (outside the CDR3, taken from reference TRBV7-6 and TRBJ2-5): GAGVSQSPRYKVTKRGQDVALRCDPISGHVSLYWYRQALGQGPEFLTYFNYEAQQDKSGLPNDRFSAERPEGSISTLTIQRTEQRDSAMYRCASSSESAGPIQHFGPGTRLLVL.

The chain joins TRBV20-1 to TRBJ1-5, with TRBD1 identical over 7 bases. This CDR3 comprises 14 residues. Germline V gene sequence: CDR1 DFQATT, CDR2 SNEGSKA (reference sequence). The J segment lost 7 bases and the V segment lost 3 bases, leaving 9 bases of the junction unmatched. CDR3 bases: TGCAGTGCTAGGGGGGACAGTCCACAGCAGCCCCAGCATTTT. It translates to CSARGDSPQQPQHF.

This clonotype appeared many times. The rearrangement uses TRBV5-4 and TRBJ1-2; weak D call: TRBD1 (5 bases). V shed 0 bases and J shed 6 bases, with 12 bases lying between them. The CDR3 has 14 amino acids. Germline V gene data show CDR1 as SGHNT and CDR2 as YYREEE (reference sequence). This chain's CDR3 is CASSLAGGRDGYTF. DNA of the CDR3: TGTGCCAGCAGCTTGGCGGGTGGCAGGGATGGCTACACCTTC.

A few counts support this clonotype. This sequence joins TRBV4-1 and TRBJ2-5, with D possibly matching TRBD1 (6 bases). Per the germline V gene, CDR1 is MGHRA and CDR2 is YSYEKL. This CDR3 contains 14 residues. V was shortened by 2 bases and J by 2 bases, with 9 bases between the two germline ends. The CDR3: CASSQRGIQETQYF. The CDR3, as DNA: TGCGCCAGCAGCCAAAGGGGGATTCAAGAGACCCAGTACTTC.

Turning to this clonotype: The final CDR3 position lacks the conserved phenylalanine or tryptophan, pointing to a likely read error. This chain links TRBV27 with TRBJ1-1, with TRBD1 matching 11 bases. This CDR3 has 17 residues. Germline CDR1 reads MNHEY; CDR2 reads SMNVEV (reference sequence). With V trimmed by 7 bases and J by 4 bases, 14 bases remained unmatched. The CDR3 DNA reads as TGTGCCAGCACCTGGACAGGGGGCTCCCTTTTTGGCACTGAAGCTTTCTGT. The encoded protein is CASTWTGGSLFGTEAFC.

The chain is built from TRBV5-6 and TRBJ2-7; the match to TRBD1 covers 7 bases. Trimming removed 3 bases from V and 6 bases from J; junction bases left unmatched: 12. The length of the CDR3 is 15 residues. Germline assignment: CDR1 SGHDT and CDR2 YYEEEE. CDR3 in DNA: TGTGCCAGCAGCTGGAACAGGGGCAAGAAGCGCGAGCAGTACTTC. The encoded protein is CASSWNRGKKREQYF.

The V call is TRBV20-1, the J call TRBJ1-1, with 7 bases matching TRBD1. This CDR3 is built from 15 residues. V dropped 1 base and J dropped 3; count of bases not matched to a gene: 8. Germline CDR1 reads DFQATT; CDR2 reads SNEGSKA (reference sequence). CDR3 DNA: TGCAGTGCTAGAGTGTCAGGGGGGAGGGACACTGAAGCTTTCTTT. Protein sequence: CSARVSGGRDTEAFF.

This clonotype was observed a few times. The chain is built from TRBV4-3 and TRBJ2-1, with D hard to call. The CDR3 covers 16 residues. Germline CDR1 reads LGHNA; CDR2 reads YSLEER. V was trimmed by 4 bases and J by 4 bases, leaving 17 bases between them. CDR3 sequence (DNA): TGCGCCAGCAGCCCCGTCCCGTCGCGTGGGTACAATGAGCAGTTCTTC. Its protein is CASSPVPSRGYNEQFF.

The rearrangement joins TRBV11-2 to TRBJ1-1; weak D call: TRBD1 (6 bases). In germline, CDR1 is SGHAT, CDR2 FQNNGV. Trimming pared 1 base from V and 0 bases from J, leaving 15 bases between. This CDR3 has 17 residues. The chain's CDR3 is CASSLVGMTGVNTEAFF. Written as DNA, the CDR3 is TGTGCCAGCAGCTTAGTTGGGATGACAGGTGTGAACACTGAAGCTTTCTTT.

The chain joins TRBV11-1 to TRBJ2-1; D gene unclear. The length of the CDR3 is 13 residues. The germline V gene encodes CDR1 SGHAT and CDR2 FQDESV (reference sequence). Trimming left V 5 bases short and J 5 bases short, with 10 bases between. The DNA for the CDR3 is TGTGCCAGCAGCCAGACCAAGAACAATGAGCAGTTCTTC. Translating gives CASSQTKNNEQFF.

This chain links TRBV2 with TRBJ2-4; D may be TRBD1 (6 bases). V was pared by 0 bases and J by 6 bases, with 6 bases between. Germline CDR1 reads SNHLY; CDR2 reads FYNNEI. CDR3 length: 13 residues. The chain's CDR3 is CASSEAGGNIQYF. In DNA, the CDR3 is TGTGCCAGCAGTGAAGCAGGGGGAAACATTCAGTACTTC.

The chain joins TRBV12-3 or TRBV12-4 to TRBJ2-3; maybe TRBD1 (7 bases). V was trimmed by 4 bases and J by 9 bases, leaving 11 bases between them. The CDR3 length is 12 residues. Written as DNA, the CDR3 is TGTGCCAGCAGTTCCCAGGGGGGAACGCAGTATTTT. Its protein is CASSSQGGTQYF.

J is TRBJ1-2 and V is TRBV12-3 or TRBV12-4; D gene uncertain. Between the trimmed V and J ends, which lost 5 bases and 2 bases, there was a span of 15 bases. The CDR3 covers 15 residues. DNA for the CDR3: TGTGCCAGCAGTCAACTCCAGGCCACCAACTATGGCTACACCTTC. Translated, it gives CASSQLQATNYGYTF.